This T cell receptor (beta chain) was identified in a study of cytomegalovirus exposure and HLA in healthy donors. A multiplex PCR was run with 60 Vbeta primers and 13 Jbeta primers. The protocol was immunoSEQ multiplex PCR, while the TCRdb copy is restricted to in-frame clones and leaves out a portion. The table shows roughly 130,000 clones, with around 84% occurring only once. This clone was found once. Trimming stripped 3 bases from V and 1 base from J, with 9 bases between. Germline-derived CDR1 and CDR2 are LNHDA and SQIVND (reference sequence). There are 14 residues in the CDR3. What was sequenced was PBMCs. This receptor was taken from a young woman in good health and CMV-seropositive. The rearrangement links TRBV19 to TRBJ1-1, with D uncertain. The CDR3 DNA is TGTGCCAGTAGTATGATGTCAGGGAACACTGAAGCTTTCTTT. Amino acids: CASSMMSGNTEAFF.